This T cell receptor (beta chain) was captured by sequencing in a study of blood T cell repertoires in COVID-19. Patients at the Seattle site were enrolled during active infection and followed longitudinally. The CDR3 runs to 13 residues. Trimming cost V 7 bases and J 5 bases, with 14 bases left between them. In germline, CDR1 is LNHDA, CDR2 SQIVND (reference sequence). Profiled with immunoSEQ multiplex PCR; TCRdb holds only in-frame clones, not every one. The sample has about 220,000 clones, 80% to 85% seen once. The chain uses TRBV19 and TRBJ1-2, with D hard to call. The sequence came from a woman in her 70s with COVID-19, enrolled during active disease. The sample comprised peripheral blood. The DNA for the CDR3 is TGTGCCAGTAACCTGGGGAGGAAGTATGGCTACACCTTC. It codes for CASNLGRKYGYTF.